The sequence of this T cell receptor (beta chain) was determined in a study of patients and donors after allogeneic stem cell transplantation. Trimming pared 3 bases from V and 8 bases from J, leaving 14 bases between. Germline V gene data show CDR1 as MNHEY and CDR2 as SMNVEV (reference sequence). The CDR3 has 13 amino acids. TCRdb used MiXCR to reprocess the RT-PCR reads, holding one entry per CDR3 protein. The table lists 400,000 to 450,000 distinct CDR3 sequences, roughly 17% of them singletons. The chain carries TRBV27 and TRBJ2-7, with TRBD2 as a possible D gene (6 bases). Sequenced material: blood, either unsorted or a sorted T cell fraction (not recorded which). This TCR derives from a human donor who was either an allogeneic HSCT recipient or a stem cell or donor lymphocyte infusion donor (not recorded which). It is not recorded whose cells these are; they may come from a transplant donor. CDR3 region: CASSLEGKGKQYF. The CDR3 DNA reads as TGTGCCAGCAGTTTGGAGGGGAAGGGCAAGCAGTACTTC.